This T cell receptor beta chain was documented in a study of sequential checkpoint blockade in melanoma. Looking at the study overall: Matched biopsies came pretreatment and at week 13 for approximately 22 patients.

General study results and limits: In arm A, pretreatment tumor clonality was associated with response.

Per germline, CDR1 SGHNT and CDR2 YENEEA. This CDR3 is built from 16 residues. Trimming cost V 2 bases and J 2 bases, with 13 bases left between them. Data came from immunoSEQ multiplex PCR; TCRdb stores just in-frame clones and leaves some out. The sample consists of more than 1,200 clones, approximately 20% of them appearing once. Treatment reported: randomized to nivolumab then ipilimumab (arm A) or the reverse (arm B). No patient had prior DNA-damaging chemotherapy. As to this clone: Its target is unknown.

The V and J genes are TRBV11-3 and TRBJ1-3; D gene unclear. The sequencing here drew on tumor tissue (inferred from file names), taken from a patient given nivolumab and ipilimumab in sequence. This receptor was obtained from a human donor with melanoma. As DNA, the CDR3 is TGTGCCAGCAGCTTATTTTTACCCGAGCCTGGAAACACCATATATTTT. Its translation is CASSLFLPEPGNTIYF.